This T cell receptor (beta chain) was identified during a study of identical twins. The CDR3 loop spans 14 amino acids. Losses at the gene ends were 3 bases for V and 4 bases for J; bases not matched to a gene: 5. cDNA molecules carried unique molecular identifiers, and template switching added a universal primer site. TCRdb ran MiXCR on the 5' RACE reads and lists one entry per CDR3 protein. The sample shows about 920,000 distinct CDR3 sequences, 9% to 15% of them seen only once. This clonotype was seen once. The antigen is not known. Study-wide findings and caveats: Twins' excess sharing was less marked for out-of-frame beta sequences.

The same data also went into a second study, on yellow fever vaccine responses in identical twins.

This TCR was recovered from a woman under 30 in good health. Sequenced sample: PBMCs. This sequence joins TRBV12-3 or TRBV12-4 and TRBJ2-7, with 8 bases matching TRBD1. CDR3 coding DNA: TGTGCCAGCAGTTTCCCGACAGGGGAGTACGAGCAGTACTTC. Encoded protein: CASSFPTGEYEQYF.